This T cell receptor beta chain originates from a study of T-cell reconstitution after alpha-beta-depleted transplantation in children. Findings of the study overall: Hyperexpanded clones declined; after one year, newly produced T cells mostly supplied diversity. In some patients, recipient T cells and intrathymic progenitors surviving conditioning explained high day-60 diversity. Expanded graft clones, several hundred of them, were reportedly the source of alpha-beta T cells about two months after transplant.

Construction of the TCRbeta library involved unique molecular identifiers. MiXCR, run by TCRdb on the PCR reads, gives a single entry per CDR3 protein. The sample contains around 300,000 distinct CDR3 sequences, approximately 23% of which appear only once. The CDR3 is 15 residues long. Germline V lookup: CDR1 LGHDT, CDR2 YNNKEL (reference sequence). Trimming removed 2 bases from V and 1 base from J; junction bases left unmatched: 4. On this clonotype: Its specificity is unknown.

The receptor was derived from a male patient between 5 and 17 years old who had a stem cell transplant for acute lymphoblastic leukemia, so the T cells may come from the graft donor. The sequencing here drew on PBMCs, mostly from graft donor cells, taken 180 days after TCRalphabeta/CD19-depleted stem cell transplant. The chain combines TRBV3-1 with TRBJ2-7, with 8 bases aligning to TRBD1. CDR3 sequence (DNA): TGTGCCAGCAGCCAACAAGGACAGGGTTCCTACGAGCAGTACTTC. Amino acid sequence: CASSQQGQGSYEQYF.